A selection of T cell receptor beta chains follows, all from one sample in a study of post-analysis software for immune sequencing data. TCRdb reanalysed the PCR reads using MiXCR and keeps one entry per CDR3 protein. The top ten hold approximately 7.7% of the sample, which has about 430,000 distinct CDR3 sequences, roughly 38% seen once. The source material was blood. Every receptor here comes from a girl aged 2 to 10 with multiple sclerosis. Each CDR3 is given with its conserved first and last residue. D genes are given only for firm matches. The size of a clone is reported for some rows only, either as once, few or many, or as a class for expanded clones.

clone_size,v_call,d_call,j_call,cdr3_nt,cdr3_aa
few,TRBV3-1,-,TRBJ2-6,TGTGCCAGCAGCCAGATTTACTCTGGGGCCAACGTCCTGACTTTC,CASSQIYSGANVLTF
many,TRBV29-1,TRBD1,TRBJ2-5,TGCAGCGTCGGGACAGGGCAAGAGACCCAGTACTTC,CSVGTGQETQYF
few,TRBV27,-,TRBJ1-6,TGTGCCAGCAGTTTTTCGGGATCACCCCTCCACTTT,CASSFSGSPLHF
many,TRBV27,TRBD1,TRBJ2-3,TGTGCCAGCAGTCGGGTCGTCCGGACAGGGGGCGCCGCAGATACGCAGTATTTT,CASSRVVRTGGAADTQYF
-,TRBV20-1,-,TRBJ1-6,TGCAGTGCCCCCCCCCGGACCCTTAATTCACCCCTCCACTTT,CSAPPRTLNSPLHF
few,TRBV6-5,-,TRBJ1-2,TGTGCCAGCAGTTCAACAGGGTTTTCTGATGGCTACACCTTC,CASSSTGFSDGYTF
-,TRBV28,-,TRBJ1-2,TGTGCCAGCAGTTTATATTGGTCCAGGGGAAACTATGGCTACACCTTC,CASSLYWSRGNYGYTF
-,TRBV2,-,TRBJ2-7,TGTGCCAGCAGTGAGGTGGACCAATCCACCTACGAGCAGTACTTC,CASSEVDQSTYEQYF
-,TRBV5-6,-,TRBJ2-1,TGTGCCAGCGGGGTTTACAGCAATGAGCAGTTCTTC,CASGVYSNEQFF
-,TRBV6-6,TRBD2,TRBJ2-7,TGTGCCAGCATATCGCGAGCGGGAGGTACCTACGAGCAGTACTTC,CASISRAGGTYEQYF
-,TRBV20-1,-,TRBJ1-4,TGCAGTGCTAACCAGGGGGAAAAACTGTTTTTT,CSANQGEKLFF
few,TRBV7-3,TRBD2,TRBJ2-3,TGTGCCAGCAGCCCACGACTAGCTGAAGCAGATACGCAGTATTTT,CASSPRLAEADTQYF
once,TRBV28,TRBD2,TRBJ2-1,TGTGCCAGCAGCCGCGGGGGGCCTTCTTACAATGAGCAGTTCTTC,CASSRGGPSYNEQFF
-,TRBV6-4,-,TRBJ2-1,TGTGCCAGCAGTGACTCGGTAGGGGGTAACTACAATGAGCAGTTCTTC,CASSDSVGGNYNEQFF
few,TRBV2,TRBD1,TRBJ1-5,TGTGCCTCCCGGACAGGGACGAGCAATCAGCCCCAGCATTTT,CASRTGTSNQPQHF
-,TRBV7-6,-,TRBJ1-1,TGTGCCAGCAGCTTAGGACACGGGACTGAAGCTTTCTTT,CASSLGHGTEAFF
-,TRBV12-3/TRBV12-4,-,TRBJ1-2,TGTGCCAGCAGTTTTGGACGGGGCTATGGCTACACCTTC,CASSFGRGYGYTF
few,TRBV7-8,-,TRBJ2-1,TGTGCCAGCAGCCCCCGCGCCCCATCCTACAATGAGCAGTTCTTC,CASSPRAPSYNEQFF
-,TRBV7-2,-,TRBJ2-1,TGTGCCAGCAGCTTAGTGGGAGGAGGAGCAGGGAGCAATGAGCAGTTCTTC,CASSLVGGGAGSNEQFF
-,TRBV7-8,TRBD1,TRBJ2-7,TGTGCCAGCAGCTTAGGTCGGCCAGGGGGCCAAATCTACGAGCAGTACTTC,CASSLGRPGGQIYEQYF
few,TRBV4-1,TRBD2,TRBJ2-1,TGCGCCAGCAGCCAGGACGCAGCGGGGGGGCGGTTCTTC,CASSQDAAGGRFF
few,TRBV24-1,-,TRBJ2-1,TGTGCCACCAGTGATCCCAGGGGAGATGAGCAGTTCTTC,CATSDPRGDEQFF
-,TRBV12-3/TRBV12-4,-,TRBJ1-5,TGTGCCAGCAGTTTGGAAGGGATCGACAATCAGCCCCAGCATTTT,CASSLEGIDNQPQHF
-,TRBV28,-,TRBJ2-1,TGTGCCAGCAGTTTGAGGGAGGGGGCGAGCAATGAGCAGTTCTTC,CASSLREGASNEQFF
-,TRBV29-1,-,TRBJ2-7,TGCAGCGTTGAGACAGCTTACGAGCAGTACTTC,CSVETAYEQYF
-,TRBV9,TRBD1,TRBJ2-7,TGTGCCAGCAGCGGGGGACAGGGGTTCTCCTACGAGCAGTACTTC,CASSGGQGFSYEQYF
-,TRBV28,TRBD1,TRBJ1-4,TGTGCCAGCAGTTTATTGGACAGGGTTGTTGGGAATGAAAAACTGTTTTTT,CASSLLDRVVGNEKLFF
few,TRBV7-8,-,TRBJ2-3,TGTGCCAGCAGCTTAGGGGGGACCCGCACAGATACGCAGTATTTT,CASSLGGTRTDTQYF
-,TRBV4-1,-,TRBJ2-7,TGCGCCAGCACCCCCGTGCACCAAGTGGAGCAGTACTTC,CASTPVHQVEQYF
-,TRBV28,-,TRBJ1-5,TGTGCCAGCAGTTTATCGGGTGGAAGCAATCAGCCCCAGCATTTT,CASSLSGGSNQPQHF
-,TRBV10-3,TRBD1,TRBJ1-2,TGTGCCATCAGTGAGCCTCGGACAGGGCTACCAGGCTACACCTTC,CAISEPRTGLPGYTF
few,TRBV12-3/TRBV12-4,TRBD1,TRBJ2-1,TGTGCCAGCAGCCTCGGACAGGGGCTGGACAATGAGCAGTTCTTC,CASSLGQGLDNEQFF
few,TRBV15,-,TRBJ2-7,TGTGCCACCAGGCCAGGGAAATCCTACGAGCAGTACTTC,CATRPGKSYEQYF
-,TRBV11-2,-,TRBJ2-3,TGTGCCAGCAGCTCGTGGCAGGGCGACACAGATACGCAGTATTTT,CASSSWQGDTDTQYF
-,TRBV13,TRBD1,TRBJ1-1,TGTGCCAGCAGCGGGGGGTTCAGGGGGCTGGCTGAAGCTTTCTTT,CASSGGFRGLAEAFF
-,TRBV5-1,-,TRBJ2-1,TGCGCCAGCAACAGCGAGGGACAAAGGGGTGTTAATGAGCAGTTCTTC,CASNSEGQRGVNEQFF
few,TRBV12-3/TRBV12-4,TRBD1,TRBJ1-2,TGTGCCAGCAGCTACGACAGGGAGAGTGGCTACACCTTC,CASSYDRESGYTF
once,TRBV4-3,-,TRBJ1-2,TGCGCCAGCAGCCAAGATGCTACGGACCGCCTTGGCTACACCTTC,CASSQDATDRLGYTF
-,TRBV12-3/TRBV12-4,-,TRBJ2-6,TGTGCCAGCAAACAGAATGGGGCCAACGTCCTGACTTTC,CASKQNGANVLTF
few,TRBV5-1,-,TRBJ2-7,TGCGCCAGCAGTCGAGGATCAGGGCCCTACGAGCAGTACTTC,CASSRGSGPYEQYF
-,TRBV5-6,-,TRBJ2-1,TGTGCCAGCAGCCAGAGACGAGCGAGGGAGTTCTTC,CASSQRRAREFF
once,TRBV11-2,-,TRBJ2-1,TGTGCCAGCAGCCCCCCGGGATACACGTGGGAGCAGTTCTTC,CASSPPGYTWEQFF
-,TRBV13,-,TRBJ1-5,TGTGCCAGCAGCGTCAGGACCGGAGGGGGCAATCAGCCCCAGCATTTT,CASSVRTGGGNQPQHF
-,TRBV27,TRBD2,TRBJ2-1,TGTGCCAGCACCCGGAGGGGAGCGGGAGGTTTCTCCTACAATGAGCAGTTCTTC,CASTRRGAGGFSYNEQFF
once,TRBV18,-,TRBJ2-7,TGTGCCAGCTCACCGGTCAACAGGACCAGCTCCTACGAGCAGTACTTC,CASSPVNRTSSYEQYF
-,TRBV2,TRBD2,TRBJ2-4,TGTGCCAGCAGTGTTGGGGGACTAGCGACAGCCAAAAACATTCAGTACTTC,CASSVGGLATAKNIQYF
few,TRBV10-3,-,TRBJ2-5,TGTGCCATCAGATCGACAGGAGATGGAGAGACCCAGTACTTC,CAIRSTGDGETQYF
-,TRBV28,-,TRBJ2-2,TGTGCCAGCAGTTTAGCGGGGGCCGACACCGGGGAGCTGTTTTTT,CASSLAGADTGELFF
-,TRBV20-1,-,TRBJ2-7,TGCAGTGCTAGAGAAGGTAGAGGGGGGCACGTAGACGAGCAGTACTTC,CSAREGRGGHVDEQYF
few,TRBV29-1,-,TRBJ2-5,TGCAGCGTTGGAACATTTGGGGGGACAGACGGTATAACCCTGTACTTC,CSVGTFGGTDGITLYF
-,TRBV7-9,-,TRBJ1-2,TGTGCCAGCAGCTCCGACTTCTATGGCTACACCTTC,CASSSDFYGYTF
-,TRBV15,-,TRBJ2-7,TGTGCCACCAGCACATGGACAAATTCCCCCTACGAGCAGTACTTC,CATSTWTNSPYEQYF
-,TRBV7-2,TRBD2,TRBJ2-1,TGTGCCAGCAGCGTAGCGGGAGTAGGTTGGGGTGAGCAGTTCTTC,CASSVAGVGWGEQFF
few,TRBV5-1,TRBD1,TRBJ2-1,TGCGCCAGCAGTTTGGGGGACAGGGAGGTCAATGAGCAGTTCTTC,CASSLGDREVNEQFF
-,TRBV7-3,TRBD2,TRBJ2-1,TGTGCCAGCACCTCCCAAGGTGGGCTAGCGGGGGGTGAGCAGTTCTTC,CASTSQGGLAGGEQFF
-,TRBV7-2,-,TRBJ2-1,TGTGCCAGCAGCTTAGCCGGGGGCCTCTCCTACAATGAGCAGTTCTTC,CASSLAGGLSYNEQFF
-,TRBV12-3/TRBV12-4,-,TRBJ2-5,TGTGCCAGCAGCCCGGACAGAAGAGAGACCCAGTACTTC,CASSPDRRETQYF